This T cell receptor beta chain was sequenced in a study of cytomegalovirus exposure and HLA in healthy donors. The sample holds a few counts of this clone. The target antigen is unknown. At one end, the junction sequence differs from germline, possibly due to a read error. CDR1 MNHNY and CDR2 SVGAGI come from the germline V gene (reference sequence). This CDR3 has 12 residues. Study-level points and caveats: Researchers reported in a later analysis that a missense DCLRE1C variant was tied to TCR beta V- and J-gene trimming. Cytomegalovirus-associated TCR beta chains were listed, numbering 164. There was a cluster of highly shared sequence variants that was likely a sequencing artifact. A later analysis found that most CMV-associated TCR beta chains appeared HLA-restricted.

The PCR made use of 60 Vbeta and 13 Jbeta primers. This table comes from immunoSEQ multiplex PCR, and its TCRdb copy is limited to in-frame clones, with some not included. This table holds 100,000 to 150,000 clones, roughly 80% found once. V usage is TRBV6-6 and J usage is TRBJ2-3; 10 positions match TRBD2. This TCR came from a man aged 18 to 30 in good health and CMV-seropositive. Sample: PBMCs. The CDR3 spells CASSTAGGPPHF. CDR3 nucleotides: TGTGCCAGCAGTACAGCGGGGGGGCCCCCGCATTTT.